This TCR beta chain was identified in a study of early T cells in non-severe SARS-CoV-2 infection. Researchers attached unique molecular identifiers to individual cDNA molecules. TCRdb called the 5' RACE reads again in MiXCR, with one record for every CDR3 protein. The repertoire holds about 130,000 distinct CDR3 sequences, with around 14% as singletons. The CDR3 consists of 13 residues. V lost 7 bases, J lost 1 base, and 2 bases stayed unmatched. Germline V gene sequence: CDR1 ENHRY, CDR2 SYGVKD. V usage is TRBV10-3 and J usage is TRBJ2-7; the match to TRBD1 covers 9 bases. The sequence derives from an adult who was a healthcare worker with PCR-confirmed SARS-CoV-2 infection or an uninfected control (not recorded which). Sequences were obtained from whole blood. The DNA of the CDR3 is TGTGCCATCAAGGGACAGGGATCCTACGAGCAGTACTTC. Protein product: CAIKGQGSYEQYF.